This T cell receptor beta chain comes out of a study of B cell selection in AIRE deficiency. Overall study findings and caveats: Of around 3,700 shared Treg TCRbeta sequences, roughly 32% were healthy-donor-only and around 8.7% patient-only.

CD4+CD127+ cells were sorted as the conventional CD4 T cells. The germline gives CDR1 SGHTS, CDR2 YDEGEE. Trimming removed 1 base from V and 0 bases from J, with 17 bases in between. CDR3 size: 18 residues. Produced via immunoSEQ multiplex PCR; TCRdb's table is partial and in-frame only. The sample lists about 25,000 clones, almost 98% occurring once. For this clone: The antigen remains unidentified.

The V call is TRBV5-8, the J call TRBJ2-1; possibly TRBD2 for D (6 bases). Sequencing input: conventional CD4+ T cells sorted from PBMCs. This sequence originates from a human donor with AIRE deficiency. The CDR3 sequence: CASSLRGTAGFSYNEQFF. In DNA, the CDR3 is TGTGCCAGCAGCTTGAGGGGAACAGCGGGTTTCTCCTACAATGAGCAGTTCTTC.